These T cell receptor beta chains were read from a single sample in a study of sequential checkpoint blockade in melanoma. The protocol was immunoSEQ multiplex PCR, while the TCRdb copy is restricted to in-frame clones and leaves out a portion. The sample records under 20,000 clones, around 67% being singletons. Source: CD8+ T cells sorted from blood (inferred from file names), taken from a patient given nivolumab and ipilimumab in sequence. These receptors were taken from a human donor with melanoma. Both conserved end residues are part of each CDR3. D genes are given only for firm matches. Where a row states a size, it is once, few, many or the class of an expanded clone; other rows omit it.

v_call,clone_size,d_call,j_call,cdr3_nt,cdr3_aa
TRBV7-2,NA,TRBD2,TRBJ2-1,TGTGCCAGCAGCTTAGGGCCTAGCGGGACCTACAATGAGCAGTTCTTC,CASSLGPSGTYNEQFF
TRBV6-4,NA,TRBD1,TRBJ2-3,TGTGCCAGCAGCCCATCAGGCGGGACAGGGGAAGATACGCAGTATTTT,CASSPSGGTGEDTQYF
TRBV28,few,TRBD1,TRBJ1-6,TGTGCCAGCAGTTTAGGGACAGGCCATAATTCACCCCTCCACTTT,CASSLGTGHNSPLHF
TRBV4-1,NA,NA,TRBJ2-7,TGCGCCAGCAGCCAAGATGGACACCCCTACGAGCAGTACTTC,CASSQDGHPYEQYF
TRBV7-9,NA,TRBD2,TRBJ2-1,TGTGCCAGCAGCTTGATAGCGGGTTACTCCTACAATGAGCAGTTCTTC,CASSLIAGYSYNEQFF
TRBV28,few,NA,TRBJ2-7,TGTGCCAGCAGTTTACAAATTGACGAGCAGTACTTC,CASSLQIDEQYF
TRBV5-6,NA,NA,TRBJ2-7,TGTGCCAGCAGCTTGGCCGGGCAGGGCGCGTTTGAGCAGTACTTC,CASSLAGQGAFEQYF
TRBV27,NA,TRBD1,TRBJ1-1,TGTGCCAGCAGTTTAAGACAGGGCCCTTCGATATTCTTT,CASSLRQGPSIFF
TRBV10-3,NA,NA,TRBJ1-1,TGTGCCATCAGTGGGGGAGGGGGTGAAGCTTTCTTT,CAISGGGGEAFF
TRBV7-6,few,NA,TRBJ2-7,TGTGCCAGCAGCCCCGGGACAAACGTCTACGAGCAGTACTTC,CASSPGTNVYEQYF